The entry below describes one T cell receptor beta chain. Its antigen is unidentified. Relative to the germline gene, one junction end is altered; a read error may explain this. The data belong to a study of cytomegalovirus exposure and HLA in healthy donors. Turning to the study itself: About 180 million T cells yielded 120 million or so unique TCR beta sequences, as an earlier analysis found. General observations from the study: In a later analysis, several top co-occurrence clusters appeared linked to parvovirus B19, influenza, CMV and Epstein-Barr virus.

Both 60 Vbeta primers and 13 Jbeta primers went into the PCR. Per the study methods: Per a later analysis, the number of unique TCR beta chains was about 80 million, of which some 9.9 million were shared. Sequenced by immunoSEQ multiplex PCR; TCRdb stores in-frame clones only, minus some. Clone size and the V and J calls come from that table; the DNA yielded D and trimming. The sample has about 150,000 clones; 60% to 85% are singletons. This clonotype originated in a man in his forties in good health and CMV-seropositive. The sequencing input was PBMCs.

Here the CDR3 DNA reads TGCGCTATAGGGGGGGGGCTCGGGAACATTCGGTACTTC. Its translation: CAIGGGLGNIRYF. The V and J genes are TRBV27 and TRBJ2-4, with D possibly matching TRBD2 (7 bases). CDR3 size: 13 residues. Germline V CDR1 and CDR2: MNHEY, SMNVEV (reference sequence).